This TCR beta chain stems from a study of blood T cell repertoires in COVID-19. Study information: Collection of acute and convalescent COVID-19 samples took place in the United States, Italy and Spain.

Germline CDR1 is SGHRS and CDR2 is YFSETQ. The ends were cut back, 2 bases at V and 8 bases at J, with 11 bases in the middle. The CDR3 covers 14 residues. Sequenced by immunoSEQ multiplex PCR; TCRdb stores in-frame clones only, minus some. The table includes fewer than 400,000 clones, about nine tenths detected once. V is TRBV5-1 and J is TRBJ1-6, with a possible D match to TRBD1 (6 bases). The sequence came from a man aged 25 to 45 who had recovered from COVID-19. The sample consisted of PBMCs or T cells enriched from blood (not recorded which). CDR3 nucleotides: TGCGCCAGCAGCTTTATGGACAGCTATTCACCCCTCCACTTT. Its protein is CASSFMDSYSPLHF.